The 32 T cell receptor beta chains given below trace back to one sample, sequenced in a study of cytomegalovirus exposure and HLA in healthy donors. The study ran its PCR with 60 Vbeta and 13 Jbeta primers. Repertoires were generated with immunoSEQ multiplex PCR, while TCRdb's copy carries only in-frame clones and drops some. Here the sample spans roughly 150,000 clones, about 75% being singletons. Sequencing input: PBMCs. The receptors originated from a man aged 18 to 29 in good health and CMV-seropositive.

The chain uses TRBV5-5 and TRBJ2-5, with 8 bases matching TRBD1. J was trimmed by 5 bases and V by 4 bases; bases with no gene match: 22. This CDR3 has 19 amino acids. The germline CDR1 and CDR2 sequences are SGHKS and YYEKEE (reference sequence). The chain's CDR3 is CASSHSRNPRGHRVETQYF. DNA of the CDR3: TGTGCCAGCAGCCACAGCCGGAACCCCAGGGGGCATAGGGTCGAGACCCAGTACTTC.

This clone was found once. The chain joins TRBV28 to TRBJ1-2, with 8 bases fitting TRBD1. Trimming took 7 bases from V and 7 from J; bases not matched to a gene: 8. CDR3 size: 13 residues. Per germline, CDR1 MDHEN and CDR2 SYDVKM. CDR3 in DNA: TGTGCCAGCAAATCAGGGGGCCTAGGTGGCTACACCTTC. Protein product: CASKSGGLGGYTF.

This sequence joins TRBV30 and TRBJ2-5; D unresolved. Gene TRBJ2-7 matches the end of the DNA better, so the J call may be wrong. The germline V gene has CDR1 GTSNPN and CDR2 SVGIG (reference sequence). The CDR3 extends over 18 amino acids. CDR3 sequence: CAWSPTNSRNHWGYEQYF. In DNA form, the CDR3 reads TGTGCCTGGAGTCCGACCAATTCAAGGAACCACTGGGGCTACGAGCAGTACTTC.

The rearrangement joins TRBV29-1 to TRBJ1-4, with 9 bases matching TRBD1. The CDR3 is 14 amino acids. Germline V gene data show CDR1 as SQVTM and CDR2 as ANQGSEA. V lost 7 bases, J lost 6 bases, and 9 bases stayed unmatched. The CDR3 spells CSASGGQGDEKLFF. The CDR3 DNA reads TGCAGCGCGTCGGGGGGACAGGGTGATGAAAAACTGTTTTTT. The entire variable domain, with the rest obtained from reference TRBV29-1 and TRBJ1-4, is as follows: SAVISQKPSRDICQRGTSLTIQCQVDSQVTMMFWYRQQPGQSLTLIATANQGSEATYESGFVIDKFPISRPNLTFSTLTVSNMSPEDSSIYLCSASGGQGDEKLFFGSGTQLSVL.

The chain couples TRBV7-9 to TRBJ2-3, with D perhaps TRBD2 (6 bases). V lost 1 base and J 4 bases, leaving 12 bases between the germline ends. The CDR3 contains 15 residues. Germline V gene lookup returns CDR1 SEHNR and CDR2 FQNEAQ (reference sequence). CDR3 protein: CASSLGRLAPDTQYF. DNA for the CDR3: TGTGCCAGCAGCTTAGGCCGGCTAGCGCCAGATACGCAGTATTTT.

The chain recombines TRBV28 with TRBJ2-2; TRBD2 matches at 12 bases. The CDR3 covers 17 residues. CDR1 and CDR2 from the germline V gene are MDHEN and SYDVKM. The V segment lost 8 bases and the J segment 0 bases; nucleotides outside the gene matches: 7. Here the CDR3 reads CASRWRTSGANTGELFF. The CDR3 DNA sequence: TGTGCCAGCCGTTGGAGGACTAGCGGGGCGAACACCGGGGAGCTGTTTTTT.

The genes are TRBV5-1 and TRBJ2-7; tentative D call: TRBD2 (5 bases). Trimming left V 4 bases short and J 6 bases short, with 23 bases between. CDR1 is SGHRS and CDR2 is YFSETQ in the germline V gene. The CDR3 has 16 amino acids. CDR3 region: CASSGDVGMGSREQYF. The CDR3 DNA sequence: TGCGCCAGCAGCGGTGATGTCGGGATGGGATCCCGCGAGCAGTACTTC.

The chain links TRBV18 to TRBJ2-3, with 9 bases aligning to TRBD2. J gave up 4 bases and V 6 bases, and 11 bases lay outside the gene matches. The CDR3 length is 16 residues. Germline V gene lookup returns CDR1 KGHSH and CDR2 LQKENI. The CDR3 is CASSGIAGVSADTQYF. CDR3 sequence (DNA): TGTGCCAGCTCGGGAATAGCGGGAGTCTCGGCAGATACGCAGTATTTT.

This clone was seen only once. The chain has TRBV5-1 and TRBJ2-1; 8 nucleotides match TRBD2. CDR1 SGHRS and CDR2 YFSETQ come from the germline V gene. V shed 4 bases, J shed 9 bases, and the junction held 12 bases outside the gene matches. This CDR3 contains 15 residues. The CDR3 loop reads CASSNTGGPSSEQFF. The DNA of the CDR3 is TGCGCCAGCAGCAATACGGGAGGGCCCTCGTCTGAGCAGTTCTTC.

This rearrangement joins TRBV28 to TRBJ1-1; weak D call: TRBD1 (5 bases). V was trimmed by 3 bases and J by 8 bases, leaving 13 bases between them. The CDR3 runs 13 residues. In germline, CDR1 is MDHEN, CDR2 SYDVKM. The chain's CDR3 is CASSLGGGREAFF. The CDR3 DNA follows: TGTGCCAGCAGTTTGGGGGGTGGGAGGGAAGCTTTCTTT.

The gene calls are TRBV2 and TRBJ1-2; no clear D gene. The germline gives CDR1 SNHLY, CDR2 FYNNEI. The CDR3 totals 15 residues. The germline V and J ends were trimmed by 6 bases and 2 bases, with 16 bases remaining between them. This CDR3 is CASSEIYRKNYGYTF. DNA for the CDR3: TGTGCCAGCAGCGAGATTTACAGAAAAAACTATGGCTACACCTTC.

The genes are TRBV11-2 and TRBJ2-1; 8 bases are shared with TRBD1. This CDR3 is 15 amino acids long. The V gene end was trimmed by 8 bases and the J gene end by 1 base; junction bases not matched to a gene: 7. CDR1 is SGHAT, CDR2 FQNNGV, per germline. CDR3 nucleotide sequence: TGTGCCAGCGTTCCAGGGGGCGCTTCCTACAATGAGCAGTTCTTC. This gives the protein CASVPGGASYNEQFF. The full variable domain, completed using reference TRBV11-2 and TRBJ2-1, is EAGVAQSPRYKIIEKRQSVAFWCNPISGHATLYWYQQILGQGPKLLIQFQNNGVVDDSQLPKDRFSAERLKGVDSTLKIQPAKLEDSAVYLCASVPGGASYNEQFFGPGTRLTVL.

This chain uses TRBV28 with TRBJ1-5; 10 bases align to TRBD1. The CDR3 consists of 15 residues. Per germline, CDR1 MDHEN and CDR2 SYDVKM. V lost 6 bases and J lost 7; bases outside the gene matches: 9. The CDR3 loop reads CASSLTGGSNQPQHF. CDR3 coding DNA: TGTGCCAGCAGCCTGACAGGGGGCTCAAACCAGCCCCAGCATTTT.

The chain has TRBV10-3 and TRBJ1-5; D is undetermined. Trimming pared 6 bases from V and 3 bases from J, leaving 9 bases between. This CDR3 spans 13 amino acids. Germline V gives CDR1 ENHRY, CDR2 SYGVKD. The CDR3 DNA sequence: TGTGCCATCAGCGCAGAGGTCAATCAGCCCCAGCATTTT. It translates to CAISAEVNQPQHF.

The V call is TRBV7-9, the J call TRBJ1-4; a weak D match, TRBD1 (5 bases). Germline-derived CDR1 and CDR2 are SEHNR and FQNEAQ (reference sequence). V lost 1 base and J lost 8, with 11 bases in between. CDR3 length: 14 residues. The CDR3 DNA sequence: TGTGCCAGCAGCTTAGTTGGGGGGACGGAAAAACTGTTTTTT. Protein: CASSLVGGTEKLFF.

V is TRBV27 and J is TRBJ1-1; the match to TRBD1 covers 7 bases. The trim removed 3 bases at V and 8 bases at J, leaving 3 bases unmatched. Per germline, CDR1 MNHEY and CDR2 SMNVEV (reference sequence). The CDR3 loop spans 12 amino acids. The CDR3 is CASSLNRGEAFF. The DNA of the CDR3 is TGTGCCAGCAGTTTGAACAGGGGAGAAGCTTTCTTT.

The chain has TRBV4-1 and TRBJ2-5; a possible D gene is TRBD1 (5 bases). Judging by the DNA end, TRBJ2-7 fits better; the J call may be wrong. The CDR3 is made up of 17 amino acids. CDR1 is MGHRA and CDR2 is YSYEKL in the germline V gene. The CDR3 spells CASSQGILPRQGREQYF. CDR3 coding DNA: TGCGCCAGCAGCCAGGGGATACTACCGCGGCAGGGCCGCGAGCAGTACTTC.

The chain combines TRBV9 with TRBJ1-3; D is unclear. Trimming removed 0 bases from V and 5 bases from J, with 12 bases in between. CDR1 SGDLS and CDR2 YYNGEE come from the germline V gene. There are 15 residues in the CDR3. CDR3 coding DNA: TGTGCCAGCAGCGTAGATGGGAGTTTTAGAAACACCATATATTTT. Protein sequence: CASSVDGSFRNTIYF.

In DNA, the CDR3 is TGCGCCAGCAGCTTGGTTGCAGGGGGAGGTGAAAAACTGTTTTTT. Translating it yields CASSLVAGGGEKLFF. The gene calls are TRBV5-1 and TRBJ1-4; 7 nucleotides match TRBD1. The CDR3 is 15 amino acids. The germline V gene has CDR1 SGHRS and CDR2 YFSETQ. Germline trimming cut 0 bases from V and 7 bases from J; bases unmatched to any gene: 6.

This clone was detected once. The rearrangement joins TRBV7-9 to TRBJ2-2, with 8 bases identical to TRBD2. In germline, CDR1 is SEHNR, CDR2 FQNEAQ (reference sequence). J lost 5 bases, V lost 6 bases, and 11 bases had no gene match. This CDR3 is 16 amino acids long. Here the CDR3 DNA reads TGTGCCAGCAGAGAGCGGGAGAGTCTGAGAACCGGGGAGCTGTTTTTT. It translates to CASRERESLRTGELFF.

This chain uses TRBV6-1 with TRBJ2-7; D is perhaps TRBD1 (5 bases). This CDR3 spans 13 amino acids. V lost 2 bases to trimming and J lost 2 bases, with 7 bases between them. CDR1 and CDR2 from the germline V gene are MNHNS and SASEGT. The CDR3 nucleotides read TGTGCCAGCAGTGAAAACAGGCCCTACGAGCAGTACTTC. Translating gives CASSENRPYEQYF.

This rearrangement joins TRBV7-9 to TRBJ2-7, with D possibly being TRBD2 (5 bases). Looked up from germline, CDR1 is SEHNR and CDR2 is FQNEAQ (reference sequence). V lost 1 base and J 3 bases, leaving 10 bases between the germline ends. The CDR3 covers 14 residues. The CDR3 nucleotides are TGTGCCAGCAGCTTAGATGGAGACTACTACGAGCAGTACTTC. Its translation is CASSLDGDYYEQYF.

J is TRBJ1-2 and V is TRBV9; D uncertain. The ends were cut back, 4 bases at V and 1 base at J, with 8 bases in the middle. The germline V gene encodes CDR1 SGDLS and CDR2 YYNGEE. This CDR3 region has 13 residues. In DNA form, the CDR3 reads TGTGCCAGCAGCTTAACAGTTAACTATGGCTACACCTTC. Its protein is CASSLTVNYGYTF.

The chain has TRBV29-1 and TRBJ2-5; D gene unclear. The germline V gene has CDR1 SQVTM and CDR2 ANQGSEA. CDR3 size: 13 residues. V lost 2 bases to trimming and J lost 0 bases, with 7 bases between them. For the CDR3, the DNA is TGCAGCGTTGAACTAGGCCACCAAGAGACCCAGTACTTC. Translating gives CSVELGHQETQYF. Drawing the rest from reference TRBV29-1 and TRBJ2-5, the complete variable domain is SAVISQKPSRDICQRGTSLTIQCQVDSQVTMMFWYRQQPGQSLTLIATANQGSEATYESGFVIDKFPISRPNLTFSTLTVSNMSPEDSSIYLCSVELGHQETQYFGPGTRLLVL.

The V and J genes are TRBV28 and TRBJ1-5; D not certain. The CDR3 is 16 amino acids. V was cut by 2 bases and J by 2 bases, with 13 bases left in between. Per germline, CDR1 MDHEN and CDR2 SYDVKM. Here the CDR3 DNA reads TGTGCCAGCAGTTTACGGGCGGGGAAGGGCAATCAGCCCCAGCATTTT. This translates into CASSLRAGKGNQPQHF.

V and J are TRBV28 and TRBJ2-2; D unresolved. This CDR3 is built from 14 residues. Germline CDR1 MDHEN, CDR2 SYDVKM. Deletions cut 6 bases from V and 2 bases from J, with 10 bases between. CDR3 in amino acids: CASSTSGNTGELFF. The CDR3 DNA follows: TGTGCCAGCAGCACCTCGGGTAACACCGGGGAGCTGTTTTTT.

The rearrangement uses TRBV19 and TRBJ2-1; TRBD1 matches at 9 bases. Germline V CDR1 and CDR2: LNHDA, SQIVND (reference sequence). CDR3 length: 15 residues. The ends lost 5 bases at V and 2 bases at J; junction bases unmatched: 4. The CDR3 nucleotides read TGTGCCAGTAGTGCGGACAGGGGCCCCTACAATGAGCAGTTCTTC. Translation: CASSADRGPYNEQFF.

The gene calls are TRBV2 and TRBJ2-1; 9 nucleotides match TRBD1. CDR1 is SNHLY and CDR2 is FYNNEI in the germline V gene. This CDR3 is built from 14 residues. V lost 11 bases and J lost 4; bases outside the gene matches: 9. The CDR3 nucleotides are TGTGCCCATGGGGCGGGACAGGGTTACAATGAGCAGTTCTTC. This encodes CAHGAGQGYNEQFF. Filled out from reference TRBV2 and TRBJ2-1, the complete variable domain reads EPEVTQTPSHQVTQMGQEVILRCVPISNHLYFYWYRQILGQKVEFLVSFYNNEISEKSEIFDDQFSVERPDGSNFTLKIRSTKLEDSAMYFCAHGAGQGYNEQFFGPGTRLTVL.

The V gene is TRBV7-8, the J gene TRBJ2-3; D might be TRBD2 (6 bases). The CDR3 length is 16 residues. V lost 4 bases and J lost 8, with 22 bases in between. Germline loops: CDR1 SGHVS, CDR2 FQNEAQ. For the CDR3, the DNA is TGTGCCAGCAGCTGGCCCTCGAATGTGGGGGGAACTACGCAGTATTTT. This sequence encodes CASSWPSNVGGTTQYF.

This clone was picked up a small number of times. The chain recombines TRBV5-4 with TRBJ2-7; 7 positions match TRBD2. Per the germline V gene, CDR1 is SGHNT and CDR2 is YYREEE (reference sequence). J gave up 4 bases and V 1 base, and 5 bases lay outside the gene matches. This CDR3 region has 14 residues. Written as DNA, the CDR3 is TGTGCCAGCAGCTTGAGGGCGGGAGTATACGAGCAGTACTTC. This encodes CASSLRAGVYEQYF.

This chain joins TRBV27 and TRBJ1-5; no clear D gene. Between the trimmed V and J ends, which lost 0 bases and 2 bases, there was a span of 5 bases. The CDR3 runs 14 residues. CDR1 and CDR2 (germline): MNHEY, SMNVEV (reference sequence). The DNA for the CDR3 is TGTGCCAGCAGTTTATCTTCGGGCAATCAGCCCCAGCATTTT. It codes for CASSLSSGNQPQHF.

The chain uses TRBV6-1 and TRBJ2-2; no clear D gene. From germline, CDR1 is MNHNS and CDR2 SASEGT. Trimming pared 7 bases from V and 1 base from J, leaving 10 bases between. There are 14 residues in the CDR3. The CDR3 region has the DNA TGTGCCAGCAAGTTGTCAGGGAACACCGGGGAGCTGTTTTTT. Its protein product is CASKLSGNTGELFF.